What follows are 10 T cell receptor beta chains derived from one specimen sequenced in a study of CD8 T cells in ankylosing spondylitis. Points from the study as a whole: Apparently characteristic of ankylosing spondylitis blood was a TCR beta motif (eight highly homologous variants).

Their cognate antigens are unknown. TCRdb reprocessed the 5' RACE reads with MiXCR, giving one entry per CDR3 protein. The repertoire holds hundreds of thousands of distinct CDR3 sequences, with 10% to 15% as singletons. The sequencing input was blood, either unsorted or a sorted T cell fraction (not recorded which). All receptors come from a male donor with ankylosing spondylitis.

For the CDR3, the DNA is TGTGCCACCAGTGGGAGACAGGGCTTGTGGGAGACCCAGTACTTC. This translates into CATSGRQGLWETQYF. The V call is TRBV24-1, the J call TRBJ2-5; TRBD1 aligns across 7 bases. With 5 bases clipped from V and 5 bases from J, the junction kept 10 bases outside the gene matches. This CDR3 spans 15 amino acids. CDR1 KGHDR and CDR2 SFDVKD come from the germline V gene.

The rearrangement uses TRBV12-3 or TRBV12-4 and TRBJ1-2; 9 nucleotides line up with TRBD1. V shed 4 bases, J shed 3 bases, and the junction held 6 bases outside the gene matches. The CDR3 extends over 15 amino acids. CDR3 DNA: TGTGCCAGCAGTTCCAACAGGGGGCAGTACTATGGCTACACCTTC. Amino acid sequence: CASSSNRGQYYGYTF.

This clonotype was found many times. The chain links TRBV29-1 to TRBJ2-1; D gene uncertain. The V end was cut by 4 bases, the J end by 3 bases, with 4 bases between. Germline CDR1 is SQVTM and CDR2 is ANQGSEA. This CDR3 contains 11 residues. CDR3 residues: CSVVFYNEQFF. The DNA for the CDR3 is TGCAGCGTTGTGTTCTACAATGAGCAGTTCTTC.

V usage is TRBV4-2 and J usage is TRBJ2-6; possibly TRBD1 for D (6 bases). CDR1 is LGHNA and CDR2 is YNFKEQ in the germline V gene. V was pared by 2 bases and J by 0 bases, with 17 bases between. The CDR3 is made up of 19 amino acids. CDR3 sequence: CASSQRGQDRYSGANVLTF. CDR3 sequence (DNA): TGTGCCAGCAGCCAAAGAGGGCAGGACAGATACTCTGGGGCCAACGTCCTGACTTTC.

The chain joins TRBV11-2 to TRBJ2-5; the D is unclear. V was trimmed by 3 bases and J by 5 bases, leaving 10 bases between them. This CDR3 spans 13 amino acids. Per germline, CDR1 SGHAT and CDR2 FQNNGV. The CDR3 DNA reads as TGTGCCAGCAGCTTTTTACCCCGGGAGACCCAGTACTTC. Protein sequence: CASSFLPRETQYF.

This clonotype was counted a few times. This sequence joins TRBV5-1 and TRBJ1-5, with a weak D call TRBD1 (6 bases). Trimming pared 1 base from V and 0 bases from J, leaving 17 bases between. The CDR3 covers 18 residues. Germline-derived CDR1 and CDR2 are SGHRS and YFSETQ. CDR3 coding DNA: TGCGCCAGCAGCTTGAGACCGACAGGAAGTAATAGCAATCAGCCCCAGCATTTT. Translating it yields CASSLRPTGSNSNQPQHF.

This clonotype was recorded many times. The V and J genes are TRBV7-2 and TRBJ2-2; 7 bases match TRBD1. The germline gives CDR1 SGHTA, CDR2 FQGNSA. V shed 1 base, J shed 4 bases, and the junction held 6 bases outside the gene matches. This CDR3 contains 16 residues. The CDR3 bases are TGTGCCAGCAGCTTAGGAAGGGGGCAGGGCACCGGGGAGCTGTTTTTT. Amino acid sequence: CASSLGRGQGTGELFF. The full variable domain, its missing parts supplied by reference TRBV7-2 and TRBJ2-2, is GAGVSQSPSNKVTEKGKDVELRCDPISGHTALYWYRQSLGQGLEFLIYFQGNSAPDKSGLPSDRFSAERTGGSVSTLTIQRTQQEDSAVYLCASSLGRGQGTGELFFGEGSRLTVL.

The chain combines TRBV6-1 with TRBJ2-5; TRBD2 matches at 8 bases. CDR1 is MNHNS and CDR2 is SASEGT in the germline V gene. Trimming at V came to 8 bases and at J to 5 bases, leaving 7 bases not matched to a gene. This CDR3 contains 13 residues. The CDR3 sequence: CASSIAGKETQYF. CDR3 nucleotide sequence: TGTGCCAGCTCTATAGCGGGGAAGGAGACCCAGTACTTC.

This clonotype was counted a few times. This chain uses TRBV4-3 with TRBJ2-2; D unresolved. V lost 0 bases and J 2 bases, leaving 7 bases between the germline ends. CDR3 length equals 15 residues. Germline V gene sequence: CDR1 LGHNA, CDR2 YSLEER. CDR3 sequence reads: CASSQDPGNTGELFF. As DNA, the CDR3 is TGCGCCAGCAGCCAAGACCCGGGTAACACCGGGGAGCTGTTTTTT.

The chain is built from TRBV5-1 and TRBJ2-2, with TRBD2 identical over 8 bases. V was pared by 4 bases and J by 5 bases, with 4 bases of the junction left unmatched. The CDR3 is 14 amino acids. Germline assignment: CDR1 SGHRS and CDR2 YFSETQ. The CDR3 DNA sequence: TGCGCCAGCAGCGCAGCGGGAGATACCGGGGAGCTGTTTTTT. It yields the protein CASSAAGDTGELFF.